The clone carrying this T cell receptor beta chain has just one count. Its antigen is undetermined. The gene symbols are mouse symbols. The observed sequence ends 1 residue before the CDR3 terminus, with the missing tail filled in from the germline J gene. The time point: mouse harvest day 14 after allogeneic transplant. Mouse grafts combined 10^7 T-cell-depleted bone marrow cells with 10^6 splenic CD5+ T cells. B6 (H2b) cells into BALB/c (H2d) mice; tissues taken at day 7 or 14. Survey-depth TCRbeta CDR3 sequencing reported V/J genes and productive frequencies. Measured with immunoSEQ multiplex PCR; TCRdb has only the in-frame clones, and not every one. The sample holds about 5,000 clones, 49% seen once. V dropped 0 bases and J dropped 6; count of bases not matched to a gene: 8. This CDR3 is built from 15 residues. Germline V lookup: CDR1 SGHLS, CDR2 HYDKME. These data originate in a study of tissue T cells after allogeneic stem cell transplantation. Study-wide results and caveats: Tissue-detected TCR repertoire was only partly captured by blood and spleen T cells.

The rearrangement links TRBV12-2 to TRBJ2-5, with 7 bases lining up with TRBD2. This sequence originates from a female BALB/c mouse given C57BL/6 T cells with graft-versus-host disease after an allogeneic hematopoietic cell transplant. The specimen was lymph node tissue. The sequenced CDR3 bases are TGTGCCAGCTCTCTCGACCGGGGGGGAGGGGACACCCAGTAC. Its protein is CASSLDRGGGDTQY. The whole CDR3 sequence reads CASSLDRGGGDTQYF.